This T cell receptor beta chain was found in a study of monozygotic twins with inflammatory bowel disease. Overall study results and limits: For IBD, no single strong associated signal or clonotype was supported.

UMIs were attached via template switching, each with a 6-nucleotide sample barcode. Using TCRalpha and TCRbeta cDNA, the researchers carried out two nested PCRs that lasted around 15 and 9 cycles. TCRdb reprocessed the 5' RACE reads and stores each CDR3 protein as one record, lacking DNA. This sample contains a few hundred thousand distinct CDR3 sequences. Comment on this clonotype: No antigen is known for it.

There are 15 residues in the CDR3. Looked up from germline, CDR1 is SGHDT and CDR2 is YYEEEE. The chain links TRBV5-6 to TRBJ2-7; with no DNA, the TCRdb D assignment of TRBD1 cannot be verified. Sequencing was carried out using blood. This sequence was found in a human donor with ulcerative colitis or Crohn's disease, or a healthy co-twin of an affected twin (not recorded which). The chain's CDR3 is CASSLGRGQAYEQYF.